The clone carrying this T cell receptor beta chain was observed a single time. The CDR3 loop spans 14 amino acids. V lost 6 bases to trimming and J lost 7 bases; unmatched junction nucleotides: 8. Germline V CDR1 and CDR2: MNHNS, SASEGT. Every patient relapsed after autologous stem cell transplantation, and brentuximab vedotin exposure varied. These data originate in a study of PD-1 blockade in classical Hodgkin lymphoma. TCRdb's table, derived via immunoSEQ multiplex PCR, lists solely in-frame clones and lacks some. The data hold approximately 61,000 clones, with 80% to 90% observed a single time. The chain couples TRBV6-1 to TRBJ1-4; 7 bases fit TRBD1. Sequencing used peripheral blood mononuclear cells (PBMCs), obtained at baseline. The receptor was isolated from a human donor with classical Hodgkin lymphoma. The CDR3 protein is CASRTGVLGEKLFF. The DNA for the CDR3 is TGTGCCAGCAGAACAGGGGTGCTGGGTGAAAAACTGTTTTTT.